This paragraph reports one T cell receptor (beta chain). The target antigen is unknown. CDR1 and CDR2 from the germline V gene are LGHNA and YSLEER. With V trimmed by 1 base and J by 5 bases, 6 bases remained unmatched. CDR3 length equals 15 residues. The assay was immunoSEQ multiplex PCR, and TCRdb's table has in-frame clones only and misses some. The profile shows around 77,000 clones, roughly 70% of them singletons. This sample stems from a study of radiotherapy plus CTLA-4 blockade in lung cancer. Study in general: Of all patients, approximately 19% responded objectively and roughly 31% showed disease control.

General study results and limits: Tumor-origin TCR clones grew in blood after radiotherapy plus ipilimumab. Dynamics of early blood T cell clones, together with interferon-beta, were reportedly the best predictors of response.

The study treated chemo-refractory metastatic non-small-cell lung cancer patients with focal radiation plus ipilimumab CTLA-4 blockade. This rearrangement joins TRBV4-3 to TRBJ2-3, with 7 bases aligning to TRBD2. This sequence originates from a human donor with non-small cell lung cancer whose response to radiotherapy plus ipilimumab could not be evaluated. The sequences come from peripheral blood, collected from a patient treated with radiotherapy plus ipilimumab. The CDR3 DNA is TGCGCCAGCAGCCAAGGTACTAGCGACAGAGATACGCAGTATTTT. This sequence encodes CASSQGTSDRDTQYF.